Listed here are 18 T cell receptor beta chains from one sample, sequenced in a study of T cell changes during pregnancy in multiple sclerosis (dated 2019 in TCRdb). Libraries were built with the immunoSEQ multiplex PCR assay. TCRdb holds this immuneACCESS table with in-frame rearrangements only. Some clones are missing; in checked studies, unresolved V genes explain under half, and the rest has no known cause. The sample table lists 98,000 or so clones, 90% to 95% of them with a count of one. More than 0.75% of the sample comes from the top ten. Sample: peripheral blood, taken after pregnancy. The receptors here all came from a female donor with multiple sclerosis, enrolled in a pregnancy study.

This clone was seen only once. The V call is TRBV19, the J call TRBJ2-1; tentatively, D is TRBD2 (6 bases). Germline V CDR1 and CDR2: LNHDA, SQIVND (reference sequence). V shed 7 bases and J shed 4 bases, with 20 bases lying between them. The CDR3 contains 16 residues. Written as DNA, the CDR3 is TGTGCCAGTAAAGAAGAAGCGGGTGGCCGATACAATGAGCAGTTCTTC. It specifies CASKEEAGGRYNEQFF.

The rearrangement uses TRBV15 and TRBJ1-5, with TRBD1 as a possible D gene (6 bases). V was clipped by 0 bases and J by 3 bases, with 9 bases between them. This CDR3 spans 15 amino acids. Germline-derived CDR1 and CDR2 are LNHNV and YYDKDF (reference sequence). The DNA for the CDR3 is TGTGCCACCAGCAGAGATCGGGGGGCCAATCAGCCCCAGCATTTT. This translates into CATSRDRGANQPQHF. The whole variable domain, remainder taken from reference TRBV15 and TRBJ1-5, is DAMVIQNPRYQVTQFGKPVTLSCSQTLNHNVMYWYQQKSSQAPKLLFHYYDKDFNNEADTPDNFQSRRPNTSFCFLDIRSPGLGDTAMYLCATSRDRGANQPQHFGDGTRLSIL.

The chain joins TRBV27 to TRBJ2-7; D is possibly TRBD2 (6 bases). This CDR3 is 14 amino acids long. CDR1 is MNHEY and CDR2 is SMNVEV in the germline V gene (reference sequence). V dropped 2 bases and J dropped 5 bases, with 13 bases sitting between them. The CDR3 DNA follows: TGTGCCAGCAGTTTACACGGGAGCTTGAACGAGCAGTACTTC. Translating gives CASSLHGSLNEQYF.

This chain connects TRBV5-1 to TRBJ1-4, with D perhaps TRBD1 (5 bases). CDR1 is SGHRS, CDR2 YFSETQ, per germline. Trimming removed 2 bases from V and 7 bases from J, with 9 bases in between. The length of the CDR3 is 13 residues. The CDR3 spells CASSLSGSEKLFF. CDR3 coding DNA: TGCGCCAGCAGCTTATCAGGGTCTGAAAAACTGTTTTTT.

The chain recombines TRBV27 with TRBJ2-3; 7 bases line up with TRBD2. From germline, CDR1 is MNHEY and CDR2 SMNVEV (reference sequence). The CDR3 sequence is 16 residues long. V was pared by 6 bases and J by 2 bases, with 11 bases of the junction left unmatched. In nucleotides, the CDR3 is TGTGCCAGCAGGACCGAGGAGGGAGGGCCCACAGATACGCAGTATTTT. The encoded protein is CASRTEEGGPTDTQYF.

This sequence joins TRBV6-6 and TRBJ2-2, with TRBD1 matching over 7 bases. CDR1 and CDR2 (germline): MNHNY, SVGAGI (reference sequence). Germline trimming cut 5 bases from V and 0 bases from J; bases unmatched to any gene: 6. The CDR3 length is 16 residues. DNA for the CDR3: TGTGCCAGCAGTGGGGACAGACCCCCGAACACCGGGGAGCTGTTTTTT. Protein sequence: CASSGDRPPNTGELFF.

This rearrangement joins TRBV5-4 to TRBJ1-6, with D tentatively TRBD1 (6 bases). Trimming took 4 bases from V and 8 from J, leaving 13 bases between them. Germline assignment: CDR1 SGHNT and CDR2 YYREEE (reference sequence). The CDR3 extends over 14 amino acids. DNA for the CDR3: TGTGCCAGCAGCGGGACACGGTGGGATTCACCCCTCCACTTT. Its translation: CASSGTRWDSPLHF.

The chain couples TRBV16 to TRBJ2-7, with a weak D call TRBD1 (6 bases). Between the trimmed V and J ends, which lost 3 bases and 6 bases, there was a span of 9 bases. The CDR3 totals 12 residues. Germline CDR1 KGHSY, CDR2 FQNENV. In DNA form, the CDR3 reads TGTGCCAGCAGCCAGGACAGAAGCGAGCAGTACTTC. As protein: CASSQDRSEQYF.

V usage is TRBV5-1 and J usage is TRBJ1-4, with no clear D. Germline lookup yields CDR1 SGHRS and CDR2 YFSETQ. This CDR3 region has 14 residues. V gave up 2 bases and J gave up 0 bases, with 5 bases separating them. The DNA for the CDR3 is TGCGCCAGCAGCTTCACAGCAACTAATGAAAAACTGTTTTTT. Protein sequence: CASSFTATNEKLFF.

The chain has TRBV6-5 and TRBJ1-1; 8 nucleotides align to TRBD1. The germline V gene encodes CDR1 MNHEY and CDR2 SVGAGI. The CDR3 sequence is 14 residues long. With 5 bases clipped from V and 5 bases from J, the junction kept 7 bases outside the gene matches. CDR3: CASSQGQGGTEAFF. CDR3 coding DNA: TGTGCCAGCAGTCAAGGACAGGGAGGGACTGAAGCTTTCTTT.

The chain links TRBV5-1 to TRBJ1-4, with D maybe TRBD1 (5 bases). There are 16 residues in the CDR3. Germline V gene data show CDR1 as SGHRS and CDR2 as YFSETQ. Trimming pared 0 bases from V and 5 bases from J, leaving 14 bases between. Here the CDR3 DNA reads TGCGCCAGCAGCTTGGAGGGGTACGCAATAAATGAAAAACTGTTTTTT. Translating it yields CASSLEGYAINEKLFF.

This clone was counted only a few times. The chain joins TRBV4-3 to TRBJ1-1; 10 bases align to TRBD1. The V gene's germline CDR1 is LGHNA and CDR2 YSLEER. J gave up 4 bases and V 0 bases, and 2 bases lay outside the gene matches. There are 15 residues in the CDR3. The CDR3 loop is CASSQDWTGGTEAFF. CDR3 DNA sequence: TGCGCCAGCAGCCAAGATTGGACAGGGGGCACTGAAGCTTTCTTT.

This chain joins TRBV5-8 and TRBJ2-3; D is unresolved. Trimming pared 4 bases from V and 6 bases from J, leaving 6 bases between. The CDR3 length is 11 residues. Germline CDR1 is SGHTS and CDR2 is YDEGEE. The CDR3 region has the DNA TGTGCCAGCAGCCACACGGATACGCAGTATTTT. Amino acid sequence: CASSHTDTQYF.

The chain uses TRBV18 and TRBJ2-4; 7 bases map to TRBD2. Germline trimming cut 2 bases from V and 0 bases from J; bases unmatched to any gene: 1. Per the germline V gene, CDR1 is KGHSH and CDR2 is LQKENI. The CDR3 runs to 15 residues. CDR3 sequence (DNA): TGTGCCAGCTCACCAGCGGGGGTAGCCAAAAACATTCAGTACTTC. It is translated as CASSPAGVAKNIQYF.

This sequence joins TRBV4-2 and TRBJ2-7; 12 bases map to TRBD2. The CDR3 loop spans 16 amino acids. J was trimmed by 7 bases and V by 0 bases; bases with no gene match: 7. CDR1 and CDR2 from the germline V gene are LGHNA and YNFKEQ. The CDR3 spells CASSQDLAGGPGEQYF. CDR3 bases: TGTGCCAGCAGCCAAGATCTAGCGGGAGGGCCGGGAGAGCAGTACTTC.

Here the CDR3 reads CASSLGQGVTEAFF. The CDR3 nucleotides read TGTGCCAGCAGCTTAGGACAGGGGGTAACTGAAGCTTTCTTT. This chain connects TRBV11-2 to TRBJ1-1; 9 bases are a match to TRBD1. Trimming removed 1 base from V and 5 bases from J; junction bases left unmatched: 2. The CDR3 sequence is 14 residues long. The germline V gene encodes CDR1 SGHAT and CDR2 FQNNGV. The whole variable domain, filled in from reference TRBV11-2 and TRBJ1-1, reads EAGVAQSPRYKIIEKRQSVAFWCNPISGHATLYWYQQILGQGPKLLIQFQNNGVVDDSQLPKDRFSAERLKGVDSTLKIQPAKLEDSAVYLCASSLGQGVTEAFFGQGTRLTVV.

The chain links TRBV9 to TRBJ2-7, with a possible D match to TRBD2 (7 bases). V was clipped by 3 bases and J by 5 bases, with 18 bases between them. The CDR3 covers 15 residues. CDR1 and CDR2 from the germline V gene are SGDLS and YYNGEE. CDR3 nucleotides: TGTGCCAGCAGCGCAATGGGGGGGGCGCCGAACGAGCAGTACTTC. It encodes CASSAMGGAPNEQYF.

The rearrangement uses TRBV7-9 and TRBJ2-7, with 8 bases matching TRBD1. This CDR3 has 15 amino acids. After removal of 4 bases from V and 5 bases from J, the junction contained 10 bases not matched to a gene. CDR1 and CDR2 (germline): SEHNR, FQNEAQ (reference sequence). The CDR3 spells CASSSSLDRVNEQYF. The CDR3, as DNA: TGTGCCAGCAGCTCCTCACTGGACAGGGTAAACGAGCAGTACTTC. The variable domain in full, completed from reference TRBV7-9 and TRBJ2-7, reads DTGVSQNPRHKITKRGQNVTFRCDPISEHNRLYWYRQTLGQGPEFLTYFQNEAQLEKSRLLSDRFSAERPKGSFSTLEIQRTEQGDSAMYLCASSSSLDRVNEQYFGPGTRLTVT.